This is a list of T cell receptor beta chains from one sample in a study of cytomegalovirus exposure and HLA in healthy donors. The assay was immunoSEQ multiplex PCR, and TCRdb's table has in-frame clones only and misses some. The profile shows approximately 130,000 clones, 81% of them singletons. Specimen: PBMCs. These receptors were collected from a man aged 18 to 29 in good health and CMV-seronegative. CDR3s include the opening cysteine and the closing phenylalanine or tryptophan. The order of the fields is V gene, clone size, J gene, D gene, CDR3 DNA, CDR3 protein. D genes are given only for firm matches. The listing skips clone size in some rows; elsewhere it reads once, few, many or a size class.

v_gene: TRBV5-1
abundance: .
j_gene: TRBJ1-2
d_gene: .
CDR3nt: TGCGCCAGCAGCTTGGAAGGGGGCTATGGCTACACCTTC
CDR3aa: CASSLEGGYGYTF

v_gene: TRBV5-1
abundance: .
j_gene: TRBJ1-5
d_gene: .
CDR3nt: TGCGCCAGCAGCTTAGGAAGGGAGTGGCCCCAGCATTTT
CDR3aa: CASSLGREWPQHF

v_gene: TRBV4-1
abundance: .
j_gene: TRBJ1-2
d_gene: .
CDR3nt: TGCGCCAGCAGCCCCGGTAATCCTCTTTATGGCTACACCTTC
CDR3aa: CASSPGNPLYGYTF

v_gene: TRBV19
abundance: .
j_gene: TRBJ1-5
d_gene: .
CDR3nt: TGTGCCAGTAGGTCGACTTCACAAGGATATCAGCCCCAGCATTTT
CDR3aa: CASRSTSQGYQPQHF

v_gene: TRBV5-1
abundance: .
j_gene: TRBJ2-7
d_gene: .
CDR3nt: TGCGCCAGCAGCTTGTGGGCAGGAAGCTCCTACGAGCAGTACTTC
CDR3aa: CASSLWAGSSYEQYF

v_gene: TRBV5-1
abundance: .
j_gene: TRBJ2-2
d_gene: .
CDR3nt: TGCGCCAGCAGCTTGGCCGTGGAGCTGTTTTTT
CDR3aa: CASSLAVELFF

v_gene: TRBV10-1
abundance: .
j_gene: TRBJ2-1
d_gene: .
CDR3nt: TGCGCCAGCAGTGAGATGGTGGGCCGAATGTTCTTC
CDR3aa: CASSEMVGRMFF

v_gene: TRBV9
abundance: .
j_gene: TRBJ2-4
d_gene: TRBD2
CDR3nt: TGTGCCAGCAGCGTAGCTGATCCTTATAGTGGCGGGGGGGTCTCGGTAGCCAAAAACATTCAGTACTTC
CDR3aa: CASSVADPYSGGGVSVAKNIQYF

v_gene: TRBV5-1
abundance: .
j_gene: TRBJ1-1
d_gene: .
CDR3nt: TGCGCCAGCAGCTTGCGAGAGTCCACTGAAGCTTTCTTT
CDR3aa: CASSLRESTEAFF

v_gene: TRBV7-2
abundance: .
j_gene: TRBJ2-5
d_gene: TRBD1
CDR3nt: TGTGCCAGCAGCGCGGACAGGGGGCTAAGGGAGACCCAGTACTTC
CDR3aa: CASSADRGLRETQYF

v_gene: TRBV5-4
abundance: .
j_gene: TRBJ2-3
d_gene: TRBD2
CDR3nt: TGTGCCAGCAGCCGTCCTTTAGCGGGGATTAGCACAGATACGCAGTATTTT
CDR3aa: CASSRPLAGISTDTQYF

v_gene: TRBV2
abundance: .
j_gene: TRBJ2-4
d_gene: .
CDR3nt: TGTGCCAGCAAAGGGGGGGTAACAGGGGGAGAAAACATTCAGTACTTC
CDR3aa: CASKGGVTGGENIQYF

v_gene: TRBV5-5
abundance: once
j_gene: TRBJ2-7
d_gene: TRBD1
CDR3nt: TGTGCCAGCAGCTTGGGGGGACAGGAGCAGTACTTC
CDR3aa: CASSLGGQEQYF

v_gene: TRBV7-8
abundance: .
j_gene: TRBJ2-5
d_gene: .
CDR3nt: TGTGCCAGCAGCTTTCGTCGGGACCGGGGGCAAGAGACCCAGTACTTC
CDR3aa: CASSFRRDRGQETQYF

v_gene: TRBV9
abundance: .
j_gene: TRBJ1-3
d_gene: .
CDR3nt: TGTGCCAGCAGCGTAGATGCGGGAAACACCATATATTTT
CDR3aa: CASSVDAGNTIYF

v_gene: TRBV2
abundance: .
j_gene: TRBJ2-7
d_gene: .
CDR3nt: TGTGCCACCCGGGCCTACGAGCAGTACTTC
CDR3aa: CATRAYEQYF

v_gene: TRBV7-2
abundance: .
j_gene: TRBJ2-7
d_gene: TRBD1
CDR3nt: TGTGCCAGCAGCTACGACAGGGCCCTGAGAGAGCAGTACTTC
CDR3aa: CASSYDRALREQYF